A single sample gave rise to the 9 T cell receptor beta chains below, sequenced in a study of cytomegalovirus exposure and HLA in healthy donors. PCR used 60 Vbeta primers and 13 Jbeta primers. Using immunoSEQ multiplex PCR, the repertoire was profiled, and TCRdb retains in-frame clones only, with some absent. The table counts 150,000 or so clones; about 1.7% lies in the top ten. Input material: PBMCs. Source of these receptors: a man aged 18-30 years in good health and CMV-seronegative.

The rearrangement uses TRBV14 and TRBJ1-5, with 11 bases identical to TRBD1. Germline assignment: CDR1 SGHDN and CDR2 FVKESK. The CDR3 totals 15 residues. The V and J ends lost 3 bases and 7 bases, in that order; junction bases with no gene match: 5. The CDR3 region is CASSQDRGQGQPQHF. DNA of the CDR3: TGTGCCAGCAGCCAGGACAGGGGGCAGGGGCAGCCCCAGCATTTT.

Here the CDR3 DNA reads TGCAGCGCCAGGGAAATTGGGACCGGGGAGCTGTTTTTT. This translates into CSAREIGTGELFF. The gene calls are TRBV29-1 and TRBJ2-2; D possibly corresponds to TRBD1 (5 bases). CDR1 and CDR2 from the germline V gene are SQVTM and ANQGSEA. The V end was cut by 7 bases, the J end by 5 bases, with 14 bases between. The CDR3 has 13 amino acids.

The chain couples TRBV19 to TRBJ1-6; D is unclear. The CDR3 has 15 amino acids. The germline V gene has CDR1 LNHDA and CDR2 SQIVND (reference sequence). The V gene lost 3 bases and the J gene lost 4 bases, with 10 bases spanning the gap. CDR3 in DNA: TGTGCCAGTAGTATGAGCGGTCAGTATAATTCACCCCTCCACTTT. Its protein is CASSMSGQYNSPLHF.

This chain links TRBV7-9 with TRBJ1-4; no reliable D call. The CDR3 runs 15 residues. The germline V gene encodes CDR1 SEHNR and CDR2 FQNEAQ (reference sequence). Trimming shortened V by 3 bases and J by 4 bases, and 12 bases separated the two germline ends. Here the CDR3 DNA reads TGTGCCAGCAGCTTCCCGCGGGTTGATAATGAAAAACTGTTTTTT. Translating gives CASSFPRVDNEKLFF.

This chain connects TRBV6-4 to TRBJ2-1; no clear D gene. Germline V gene lookup returns CDR1 MRHNA and CDR2 SNTAGT. The CDR3 runs to 15 residues. Trimming stripped 3 bases from V and 1 base from J, with 10 bases between. The CDR3 bases are TGTGCCAGCAGTGAGTCCCAGGCGTCCTACAATGAGCAGTTCTTC. This gives the protein CASSESQASYNEQFF.

The gene calls are TRBV21-1 and TRBJ1-5. TRBV21-1 is given as a pseudogene. CDR3 size: 18 residues. The CDR3 loop is CARYTSVVGPSSNQPQHF. The DNA of the CDR3 is TGTGCCAGATATACCTCGGTGGTGGGTCCTAGTAGCAATCAGCCCCAGCATTTT.

The chain is built from TRBV5-1 and TRBJ2-3, with 9 bases fitting TRBD1. The CDR3 loop spans 17 amino acids. The J segment lost 2 bases and the V segment lost 4 bases, leaving 11 bases of the junction unmatched. Germline loops: CDR1 SGHRS, CDR2 YFSETQ. The CDR3 bases are TGCGCCAGCAGCCCGGAGCCGACAGGGGGGATCACAGATACGCAGTATTTT. Encoded protein: CASSPEPTGGITDTQYF.

J is TRBJ1-2 and V is TRBV7-9; 10 nucleotides align to TRBD1. CDR1 SEHNR and CDR2 FQNEAQ come from the germline V gene (reference sequence). With 5 bases clipped from V and 8 bases from J, the junction kept 5 bases outside the gene matches. This CDR3 is built from 13 residues. The CDR3 nucleotides read TGTGCCAGCAGCCGACAGGGGGCAGGGGGCTACACCTTC. This sequence encodes CASSRQGAGGYTF.

This sequence joins TRBV29-1 and TRBJ1-2, with TRBD1 as a possible D gene (6 bases). The CDR3 consists of 11 residues. The ends were cut back, 7 bases at V and 3 bases at J, with 9 bases in the middle. The germline V gene encodes CDR1 SQVTM and CDR2 ANQGSEA. CDR3 protein: CSGRGDYGYTF. The CDR3, as DNA: TGCAGCGGCAGGGGAGACTATGGCTACACCTTC. The full variable domain, with the rest looked up from reference TRBV29-1 and TRBJ1-2, is SAVISQKPSRDICQRGTSLTIQCQVDSQVTMMFWYRQQPGQSLTLIATANQGSEATYESGFVIDKFPISRPNLTFSTLTVSNMSPEDSSIYLCSGRGDYGYTFGSGTRLTVV.